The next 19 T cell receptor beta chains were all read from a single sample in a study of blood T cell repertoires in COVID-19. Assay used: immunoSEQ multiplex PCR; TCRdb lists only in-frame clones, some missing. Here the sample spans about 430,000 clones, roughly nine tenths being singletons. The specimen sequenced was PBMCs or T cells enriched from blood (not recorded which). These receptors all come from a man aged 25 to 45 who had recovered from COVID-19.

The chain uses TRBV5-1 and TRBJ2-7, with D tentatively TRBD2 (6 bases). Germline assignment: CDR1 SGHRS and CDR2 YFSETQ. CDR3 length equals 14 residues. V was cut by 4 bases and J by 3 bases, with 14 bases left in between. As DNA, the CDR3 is TGCGCCAGCAGCGCCCGGGGGTCAGGCTACGAGCAGTACTTC. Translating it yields CASSARGSGYEQYF.

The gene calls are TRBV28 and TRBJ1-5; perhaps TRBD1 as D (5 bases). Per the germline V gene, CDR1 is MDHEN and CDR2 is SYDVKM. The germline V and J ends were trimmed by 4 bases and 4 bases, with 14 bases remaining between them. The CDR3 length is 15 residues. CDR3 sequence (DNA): TGTGCCAGCAGTTCGGGCAGGGCTCGAAATCAGCCCCAGCATTTT. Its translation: CASSSGRARNQPQHF.

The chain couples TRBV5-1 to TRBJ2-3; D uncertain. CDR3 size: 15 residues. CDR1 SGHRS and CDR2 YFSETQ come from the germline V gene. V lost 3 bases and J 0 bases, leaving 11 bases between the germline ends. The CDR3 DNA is TGCGCCAGCAGCTCCCAGAAATCTAGCACAGATACGCAGTATTTT. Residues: CASSSQKSSTDTQYF.

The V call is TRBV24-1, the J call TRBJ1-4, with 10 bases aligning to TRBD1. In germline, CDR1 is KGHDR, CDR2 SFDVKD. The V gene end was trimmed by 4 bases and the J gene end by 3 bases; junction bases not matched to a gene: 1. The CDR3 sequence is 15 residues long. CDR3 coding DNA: TGTGCCACCAGTGAAGGGACAGGGGCTAATGAAAAACTGTTTTTT. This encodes CATSEGTGANEKLFF.

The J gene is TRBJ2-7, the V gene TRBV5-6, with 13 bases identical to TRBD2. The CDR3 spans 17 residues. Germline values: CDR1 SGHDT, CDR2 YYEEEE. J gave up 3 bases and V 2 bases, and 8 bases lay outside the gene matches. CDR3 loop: CASSLFMRLAGGYEQYF. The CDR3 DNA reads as TGTGCCAGCAGCTTATTTATGAGACTAGCGGGGGGCTACGAGCAGTACTTC.

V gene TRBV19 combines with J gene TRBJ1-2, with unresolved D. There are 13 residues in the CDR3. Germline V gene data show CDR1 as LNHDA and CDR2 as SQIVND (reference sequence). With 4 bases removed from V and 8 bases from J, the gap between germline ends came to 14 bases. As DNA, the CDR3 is TGTGCCAGTAGTAACCCCCCCGCAGTGGGCTACACCTTC. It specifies CASSNPPAVGYTF.

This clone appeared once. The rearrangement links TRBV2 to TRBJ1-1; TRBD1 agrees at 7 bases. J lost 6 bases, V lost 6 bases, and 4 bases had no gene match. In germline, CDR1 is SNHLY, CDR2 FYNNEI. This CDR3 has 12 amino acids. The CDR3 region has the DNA TGTGCCAGCAGCCAGGGGGTCGCTGAAGCTTTCTTT. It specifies CASSQGVAEAFF.

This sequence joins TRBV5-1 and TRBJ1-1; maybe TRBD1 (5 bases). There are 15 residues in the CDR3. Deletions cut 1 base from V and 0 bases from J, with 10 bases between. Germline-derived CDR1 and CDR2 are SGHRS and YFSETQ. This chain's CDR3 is CASSLNPGMNTEAFF. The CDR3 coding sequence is TGCGCCAGCAGCTTGAACCCAGGGATGAACACTGAAGCTTTCTTT.

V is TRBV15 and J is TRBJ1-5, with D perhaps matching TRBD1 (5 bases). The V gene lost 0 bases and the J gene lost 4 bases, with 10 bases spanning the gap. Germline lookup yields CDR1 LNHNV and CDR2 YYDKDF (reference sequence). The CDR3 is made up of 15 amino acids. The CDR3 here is CATSREVGGNQPQHF. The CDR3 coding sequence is TGTGCCACCAGCAGAGAAGTCGGGGGGAATCAGCCCCAGCATTTT.

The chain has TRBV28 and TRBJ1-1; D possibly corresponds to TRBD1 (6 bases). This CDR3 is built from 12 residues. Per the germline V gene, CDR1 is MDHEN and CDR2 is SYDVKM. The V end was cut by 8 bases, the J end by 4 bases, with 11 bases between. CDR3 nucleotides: TGTGCCAGCCGGACAGTTACCACTGAAGCTTTCTTT. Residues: CASRTVTTEAFF.

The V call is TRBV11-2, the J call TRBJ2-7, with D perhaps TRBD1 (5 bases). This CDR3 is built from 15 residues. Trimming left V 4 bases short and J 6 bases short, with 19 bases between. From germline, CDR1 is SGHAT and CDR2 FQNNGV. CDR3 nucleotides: TGTGCCAGCAGCTCCCGTATCCCCCAGGACACCGAGCAGTACTTC. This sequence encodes CASSSRIPQDTEQYF.

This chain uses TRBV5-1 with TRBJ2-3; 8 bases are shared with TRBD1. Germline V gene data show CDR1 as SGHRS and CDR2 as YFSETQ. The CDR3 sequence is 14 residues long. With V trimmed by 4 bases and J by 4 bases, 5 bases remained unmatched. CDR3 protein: CASSPDRVADTQYF. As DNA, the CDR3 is TGCGCCAGCAGCCCGGACAGGGTGGCAGATACGCAGTATTTT.

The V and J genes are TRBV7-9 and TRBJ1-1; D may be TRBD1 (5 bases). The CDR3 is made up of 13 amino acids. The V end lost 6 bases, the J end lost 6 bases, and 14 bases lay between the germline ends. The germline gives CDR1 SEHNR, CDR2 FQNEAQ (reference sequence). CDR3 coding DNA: TGTGCCAGCAGTTCACAAGGGGTATCTGAAGCTTTCTTT. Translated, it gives CASSSQGVSEAFF. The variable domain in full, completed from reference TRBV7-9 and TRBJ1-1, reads DTGVSQNPRHKITKRGQNVTFRCDPISEHNRLYWYRQTLGQGPEFLTYFQNEAQLEKSRLLSDRFSAERPKGSFSTLEIQRTEQGDSAMYLCASSSQGVSEAFFGQGTRLTVV.

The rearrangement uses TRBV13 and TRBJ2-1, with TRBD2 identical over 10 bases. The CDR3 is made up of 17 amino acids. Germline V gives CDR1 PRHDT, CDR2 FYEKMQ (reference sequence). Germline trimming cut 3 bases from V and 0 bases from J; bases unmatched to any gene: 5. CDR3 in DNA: TGTGCCAGCAGCTTCGCCGCTAGCGGGAGCTCCTACAATGAGCAGTTCTTC. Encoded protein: CASSFAASGSSYNEQFF. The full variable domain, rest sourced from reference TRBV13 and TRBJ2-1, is AAGVIQSPRHLIKEKRETATLKCYPIPRHDTVYWYQQGPGQDPQFLISFYEKMQSDKGSIPDRFSAQQFSDYHSELNMSSLELGDSALYFCASSFAASGSSYNEQFFGPGTRLTVL.

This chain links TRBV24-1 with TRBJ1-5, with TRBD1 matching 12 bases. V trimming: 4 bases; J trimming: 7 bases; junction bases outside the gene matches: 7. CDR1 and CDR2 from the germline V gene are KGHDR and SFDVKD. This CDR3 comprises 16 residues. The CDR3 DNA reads TGTGCCACCAGTGAAGCCGGGACAGGGGGCAGCCAGCCCCAGCATTTT. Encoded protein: CATSEAGTGGSQPQHF.

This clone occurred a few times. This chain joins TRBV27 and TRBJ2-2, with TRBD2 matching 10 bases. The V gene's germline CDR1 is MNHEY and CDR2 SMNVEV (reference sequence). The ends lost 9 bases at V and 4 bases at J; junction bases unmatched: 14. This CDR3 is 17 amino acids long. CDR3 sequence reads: CASSTGTSAYLTGELFF. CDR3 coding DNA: TGTGCCAGTTCCACGGGGACTAGCGCCTACCTCACCGGGGAGCTGTTTTTT.

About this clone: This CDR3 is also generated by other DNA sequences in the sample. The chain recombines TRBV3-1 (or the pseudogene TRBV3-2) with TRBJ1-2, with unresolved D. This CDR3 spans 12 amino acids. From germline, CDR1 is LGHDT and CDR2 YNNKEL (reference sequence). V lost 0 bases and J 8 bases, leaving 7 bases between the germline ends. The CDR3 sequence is CASSQEPGGYTF. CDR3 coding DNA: TGTGCCAGCAGCCAAGAGCCGGGGGGCTACACCTTC.

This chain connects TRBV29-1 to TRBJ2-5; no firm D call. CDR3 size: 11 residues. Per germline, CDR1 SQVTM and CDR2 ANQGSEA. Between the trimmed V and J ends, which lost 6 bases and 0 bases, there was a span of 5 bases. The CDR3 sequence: CSVNDQETQYF. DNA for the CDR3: TGCAGCGTCAATGACCAAGAGACCCAGTACTTC. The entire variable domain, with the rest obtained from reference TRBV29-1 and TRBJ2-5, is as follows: SAVISQKPSRDICQRGTSLTIQCQVDSQVTMMFWYRQQPGQSLTLIATANQGSEATYESGFVIDKFPISRPNLTFSTLTVSNMSPEDSSIYLCSVNDQETQYFGPGTRLLVL.

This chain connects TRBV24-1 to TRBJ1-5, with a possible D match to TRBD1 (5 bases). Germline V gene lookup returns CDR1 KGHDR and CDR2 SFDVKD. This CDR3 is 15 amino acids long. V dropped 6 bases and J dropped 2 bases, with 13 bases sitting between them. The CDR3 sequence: CATSLPGFCNQPQHF. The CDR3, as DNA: TGTGCCACCAGTCTTCCAGGGTTTTGCAATCAGCCCCAGCATTTT.